The entry below describes one TCR beta chain. Libraries were prepared by immunoSEQ multiplex PCR; TCRdb keeps only in-frame clonotypes and omits some of them. The table lists 110,000 to 150,000 clones, around 80% of them singletons, with more than 4% in the top ten. This CDR3 contains 15 residues. CDR1 is MGHDK and CDR2 is SYGVNS in the germline V gene. V dropped 2 bases and J dropped 0 bases, with 11 bases sitting between them. The record originates from a study of blood T cell repertoires in COVID-19. The sequence came from a woman between 50 and 59 years old with acute or convalescent COVID-19. Sequencing was carried out using peripheral blood. This rearrangement joins TRBV25-1 to TRBJ2-7; a weak D match, TRBD1 (5 bases). The CDR3 loop reads CASSEAGLSSYEQYF. CDR3 sequence (DNA): TGTGCCAGCAGTGAAGCAGGGCTGAGCTCCTACGAGCAGTACTTC.